This T cell receptor beta chain was captured by sequencing in a study of T-cell reconstitution after alpha-beta-depleted transplantation in children. Findings and limits, study-wide: T cells produced anew were the main source of T-cell counts and diversity one year after transplant.

This clonotype appeared many times. Its specificity is unknown. A read error may produce the germline difference seen at one junction end. The CDR3 sequence is 14 residues long. The germline gives CDR1 SGHRS, CDR2 YFSETQ. The TCRbeta library was prepared with unique molecular identifiers. A single record per CDR3 protein comes from TCRdb applying MiXCR to the PCR reads. The data hold a few hundred thousand distinct CDR3 sequences, with 25% to 30% observed a single time. Sequenced here: PBMCs, sampled before TCRalphabeta/CD19-depleted stem cell transplant. This sequence was found in a boy under two years old with Wiskott-Aldrich syndrome, due to receive a stem cell transplant. The chain links TRBV5-1 to TRBJ2-1, with 10 nucleotides matching TRBD2. The CDR3 spells CASSLAGVYNEQFF. CDR3 DNA sequence: TGTGCCAGCTCTCTAGCGGGAGTCTACAATGAGCAGTTCTTC.